This record looks at one T cell receptor beta chain sequence and its context. This specimen comes from a study of blood T cell repertoires in COVID-19. During the 2 weeks before they entered the study, exposed participants had met someone with a PCR-confirmed or clinician-diagnosed COVID-19 case. As originally analysed: Using reference gene primer amplification, nucleated cell counts were estimated. Profiling relied on immunoSEQ multiplex PCR, and the TCRdb table lists in-frame clones only, not all of them. The V and J calls and clone size were taken over from that table, and D and trimming were inferred from the DNA. In the table there are a few hundred thousand clones, 75% to 90% of which are singletons. This CDR3 spans 14 amino acids. Germline assignment: CDR1 SNHLY and CDR2 FYNNEI. Deletions cut 4 bases from V and 5 bases from J, with 11 bases between.

The sequenced material came from PBMCs or T cells enriched from blood (not recorded which). The TCR was taken from a woman in her twenties or thirties who had been exposed to COVID-19. This chain links TRBV2 with TRBJ2-2; D gene unclear. CDR3 nucleotides: TGTGCCAGCAGTGTAGTCCCTGATACCGGGGAGCTGTTTTTT. It translates to CASSVVPDTGELFF.